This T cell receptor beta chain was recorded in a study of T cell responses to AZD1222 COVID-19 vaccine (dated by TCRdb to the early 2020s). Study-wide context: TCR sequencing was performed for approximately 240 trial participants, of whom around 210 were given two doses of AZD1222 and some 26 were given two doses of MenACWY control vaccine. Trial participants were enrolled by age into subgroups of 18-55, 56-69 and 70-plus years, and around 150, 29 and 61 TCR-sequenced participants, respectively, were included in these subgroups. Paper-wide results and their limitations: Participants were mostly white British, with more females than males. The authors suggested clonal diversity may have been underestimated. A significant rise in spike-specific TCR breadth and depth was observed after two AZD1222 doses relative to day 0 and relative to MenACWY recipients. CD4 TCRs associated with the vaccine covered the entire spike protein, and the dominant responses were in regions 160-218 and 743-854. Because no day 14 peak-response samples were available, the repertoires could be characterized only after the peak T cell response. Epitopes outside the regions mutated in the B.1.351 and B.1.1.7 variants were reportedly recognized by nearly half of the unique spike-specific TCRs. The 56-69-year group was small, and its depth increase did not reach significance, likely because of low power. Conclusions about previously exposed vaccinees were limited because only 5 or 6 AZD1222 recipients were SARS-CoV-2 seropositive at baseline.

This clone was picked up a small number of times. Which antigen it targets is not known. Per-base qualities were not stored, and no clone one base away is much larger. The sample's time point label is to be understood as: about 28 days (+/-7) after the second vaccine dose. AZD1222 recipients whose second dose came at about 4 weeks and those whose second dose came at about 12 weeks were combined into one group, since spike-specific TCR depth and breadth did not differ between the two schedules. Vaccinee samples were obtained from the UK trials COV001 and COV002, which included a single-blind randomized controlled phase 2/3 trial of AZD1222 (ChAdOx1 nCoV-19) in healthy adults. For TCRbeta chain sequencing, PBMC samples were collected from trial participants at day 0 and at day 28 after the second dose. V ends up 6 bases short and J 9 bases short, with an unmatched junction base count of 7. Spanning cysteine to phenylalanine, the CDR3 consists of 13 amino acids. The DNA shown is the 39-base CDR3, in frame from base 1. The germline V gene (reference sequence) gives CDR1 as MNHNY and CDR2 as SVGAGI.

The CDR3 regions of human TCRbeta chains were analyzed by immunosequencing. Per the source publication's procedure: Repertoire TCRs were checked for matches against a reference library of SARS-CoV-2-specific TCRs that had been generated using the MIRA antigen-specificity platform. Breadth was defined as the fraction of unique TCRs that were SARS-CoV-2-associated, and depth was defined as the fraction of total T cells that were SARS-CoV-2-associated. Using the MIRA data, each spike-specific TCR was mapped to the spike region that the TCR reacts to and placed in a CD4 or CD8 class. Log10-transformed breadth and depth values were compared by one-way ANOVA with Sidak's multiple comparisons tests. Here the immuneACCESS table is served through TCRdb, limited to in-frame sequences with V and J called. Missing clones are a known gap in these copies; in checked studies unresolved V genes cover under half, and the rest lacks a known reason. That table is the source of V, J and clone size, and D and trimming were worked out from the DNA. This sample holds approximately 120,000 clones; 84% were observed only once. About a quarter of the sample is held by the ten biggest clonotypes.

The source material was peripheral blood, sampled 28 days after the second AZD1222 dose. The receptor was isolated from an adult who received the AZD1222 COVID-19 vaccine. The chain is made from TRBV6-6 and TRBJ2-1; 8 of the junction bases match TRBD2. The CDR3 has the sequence CASSRGGFGEQFF. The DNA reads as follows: TGTGCCAGCAGCCGCGGGGGGTTTGGTGAGCAGTTCTTC.